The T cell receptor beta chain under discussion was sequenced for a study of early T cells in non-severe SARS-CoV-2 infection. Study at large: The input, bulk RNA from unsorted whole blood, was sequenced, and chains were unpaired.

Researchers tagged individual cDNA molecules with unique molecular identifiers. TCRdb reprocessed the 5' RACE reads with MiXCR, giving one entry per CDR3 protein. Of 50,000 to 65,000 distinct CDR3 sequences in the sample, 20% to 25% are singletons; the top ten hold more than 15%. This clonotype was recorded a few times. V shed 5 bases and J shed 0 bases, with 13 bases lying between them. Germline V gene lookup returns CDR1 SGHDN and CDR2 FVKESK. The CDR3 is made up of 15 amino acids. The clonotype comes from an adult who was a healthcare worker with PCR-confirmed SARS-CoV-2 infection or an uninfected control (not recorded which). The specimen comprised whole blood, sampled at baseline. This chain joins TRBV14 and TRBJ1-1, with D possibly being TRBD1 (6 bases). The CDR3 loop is CASSFRQAMNTEAFF. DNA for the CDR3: TGTGCCAGCAGCTTCCGACAGGCTATGAACACTGAAGCTTTCTTT.